This section outlines one T cell receptor (beta chain) sequence together with its context. Its target is unknown. Other DNA sequences in the sample encode the same CDR3. The CDR3 runs 15 residues. Trimming shortened V by 7 bases and J by 4 bases, and 14 bases separated the two germline ends. In germline, CDR1 is MNHEY, CDR2 SMNVEV (reference sequence). This sample is part of a study of CD8+ T cells in alopecia areata. Study-level information: The drug, tofacitinib, lasted 6 to 18 months, followed by 6 months off drug. Study-level results: Higher clonality than in normal scalp was seen in lesional scalp, especially alopecia totalis/universalis.

cDNA reverse transcribed from extracted RNA served as the sequencing template. Generated by immunoSEQ multiplex PCR, the TCRdb table keeps only in-frame clones and is missing some. The sample lists 90,000 to 120,000 clones; 80% to 85% were seen once. Treatment meaning: oral pan-JAK inhibitor, 5-10 mg twice daily. The V gene is TRBV27, the J gene TRBJ2-6, with D hard to call. The receptor was derived from a human donor with alopecia areata. The specimen comprised CD8+ T cells sorted from blood, sampled at week 24, from a patient treated with tofacitinib. CDR3 amino acids: CASTLLSPGANVLTF. CDR3 DNA: TGTGCCAGCACCCTCTTGAGCCCCGGGGCCAACGTCCTGACTTTC.